This is a list of T cell receptor beta chains from one sample in a study of blood T cell repertoires in COVID-19. Profiling relied on immunoSEQ multiplex PCR, and the TCRdb table lists in-frame clones only, not all of them. The sample lists just under 150,000 clones; roughly 84% were seen once. The sequenced material came from peripheral blood. The receptors derive from a human donor with acute or convalescent COVID-19. The donor label of this sample is uncertain. The conserved cysteine and the conserved F or W are not part of the CDR3 here. Each record gives: CDR3 length, V gene, J gene, D gene, CDR3 protein. A D gene is named only where the DNA matches it firmly.

cdr3_length: 12; v_call: TRBV4-3; j_call: TRBJ2-2; d_call: .; cdr3_aa: ASSRSLPPGELF
cdr3_length: 14; v_call: TRBV7-2; j_call: TRBJ1-6; d_call: .; cdr3_aa: ASSQGRGLPNSPLH
cdr3_length: 11; v_call: TRBV27; j_call: TRBJ1-2; d_call: .; cdr3_aa: ASSFPGGYGYT
cdr3_length: 14; v_call: TRBV28; j_call: TRBJ1-5; d_call: .; cdr3_aa: ASSSSAGTYHQPQH
cdr3_length: 11; v_call: TRBV7-3; j_call: TRBJ2-3; d_call: .; cdr3_aa: ASSFGLTDTQY
cdr3_length: 12; v_call: TRBV7-8; j_call: TRBJ1-2; d_call: TRBD1; cdr3_aa: ASSGQVLAYGYT
cdr3_length: 14; v_call: TRBV6-1; j_call: TRBJ1-5; d_call: TRBD1; cdr3_aa: ASSESDRVSNQPQH
cdr3_length: 14; v_call: TRBV6-5; j_call: TRBJ2-2; d_call: .; cdr3_aa: ASSYSARVNTGELF
cdr3_length: 10; v_call: TRBV5-6; j_call: TRBJ1-1; d_call: TRBD1; cdr3_aa: ASSSWTGLAF
cdr3_length: 9; v_call: TRBV3-1/TRBV3-2; j_call: TRBJ1-1; d_call: .; cdr3_aa: ASSLDREAF
cdr3_length: 13; v_call: TRBV5-8; j_call: TRBJ2-1; d_call: TRBD2; cdr3_aa: ASSFSGESYNEQF
cdr3_length: 13; v_call: TRBV6-5; j_call: TRBJ2-2; d_call: TRBD2; cdr3_aa: ATLSGGRDTGELF
cdr3_length: 16; v_call: TRBV11-3; j_call: TRBJ1-2; d_call: .; cdr3_aa: ASSLDVQERLANYGYT
cdr3_length: 13; v_call: TRBV7-3; j_call: TRBJ2-7; d_call: TRBD1; cdr3_aa: ASSLSSDRGYEQY
cdr3_length: 14; v_call: TRBV6-2/TRBV6-3; j_call: TRBJ1-3; d_call: .; cdr3_aa: ASSYSAGLSGNTIY
cdr3_length: 12; v_call: TRBV7-9; j_call: TRBJ1-4; d_call: .; cdr3_aa: ASSPEGFNEKLF
cdr3_length: 10; v_call: TRBV5-1; j_call: TRBJ1-2; d_call: .; cdr3_aa: ASSPDRAGYT
cdr3_length: 16; v_call: TRBV6-7; j_call: TRBJ2-2; d_call: .; cdr3_aa: ASSYSVTPRGYTGELF
cdr3_length: 13; v_call: TRBV11-2; j_call: TRBJ1-4; d_call: TRBD1; cdr3_aa: ASSLEGQAIGKLF
cdr3_length: 10; v_call: TRBV2; j_call: TRBJ1-2; d_call: TRBD1; cdr3_aa: ARVGGDYGYT
cdr3_length: 13; v_call: TRBV10-3; j_call: TRBJ1-3; d_call: .; cdr3_aa: ATGSQGMTGNTIY
cdr3_length: 13; v_call: TRBV9; j_call: TRBJ2-1; d_call: TRBD1; cdr3_aa: ASSGRQGIWNEQF
cdr3_length: 10; v_call: TRBV2; j_call: TRBJ2-5; d_call: .; cdr3_aa: ASSEAGRAQY
cdr3_length: 12; v_call: TRBV6-2/TRBV6-3; j_call: TRBJ1-5; d_call: .; cdr3_aa: ASSLQGKDQPQH
cdr3_length: 13; v_call: TRBV15; j_call: TRBJ1-5; d_call: .; cdr3_aa: ATSREGRGDQPQH
cdr3_length: 14; v_call: TRBV6-5; j_call: TRBJ2-1; d_call: TRBD2; cdr3_aa: ASSSKREGRDNEQF
cdr3_length: 14; v_call: TRBV7-2; j_call: TRBJ2-3; d_call: .; cdr3_aa: ASSLVGSGSTDTQY
cdr3_length: 11; v_call: TRBV15; j_call: TRBJ1-2; d_call: .; cdr3_aa: ATSRDPGKGYT
cdr3_length: 11; v_call: TRBV10-3; j_call: TRBJ1-5; d_call: .; cdr3_aa: AIRPTGDQPQH
cdr3_length: 10; v_call: TRBV28; j_call: TRBJ1-2; d_call: TRBD1; cdr3_aa: ASSPTGRGYT
cdr3_length: 16; v_call: TRBV12-5; j_call: TRBJ1-6; d_call: TRBD1; cdr3_aa: ASGTHRGSSSYNSPLH
cdr3_length: 14; v_call: TRBV19; j_call: TRBJ1-1; d_call: .; cdr3_aa: ASSFQHQGWDTEAF
cdr3_length: 11; v_call: TRBV24-1; j_call: TRBJ2-1; d_call: TRBD1; cdr3_aa: ATGDRGYNEQF
cdr3_length: 10; v_call: TRBV5-4; j_call: TRBJ2-5; d_call: .; cdr3_aa: ASRQDKETQY
cdr3_length: 13; v_call: TRBV2; j_call: TRBJ2-3; d_call: .; cdr3_aa: ASTPRRRVTDTQY
cdr3_length: 16; v_call: TRBV19; j_call: TRBJ2-1; d_call: TRBD2; cdr3_aa: ASRGGLAGVSPYNEQF
cdr3_length: 11; v_call: TRBV12-5; j_call: TRBJ1-1; d_call: .; cdr3_aa: ASGPQMNTEAF
cdr3_length: 14; v_call: TRBV15; j_call: TRBJ2-6; d_call: .; cdr3_aa: ATSRVRGTGANVLT
cdr3_length: 13; v_call: TRBV19; j_call: TRBJ1-1; d_call: .; cdr3_aa: ASSDYREWDTEAF
cdr3_length: 13; v_call: TRBV29-1; j_call: TRBJ1-2; d_call: TRBD1; cdr3_aa: SAPGTGLSNYGYT
cdr3_length: 11; v_call: TRBV7-9; j_call: TRBJ1-2; d_call: .; cdr3_aa: ASSSPGGYGYT
cdr3_length: 11; v_call: TRBV19; j_call: TRBJ1-5; d_call: TRBD1; cdr3_aa: ASSGQANQPQH
cdr3_length: 14; v_call: TRBV6-2/TRBV6-3; j_call: TRBJ1-6; d_call: .; cdr3_aa: ASSYESTGNNSPLH
cdr3_length: 12; v_call: TRBV28; j_call: TRBJ1-5; d_call: .; cdr3_aa: ASSLRQGNQPQH
cdr3_length: 14; v_call: TRBV3-1/TRBV3-2; j_call: TRBJ1-5; d_call: .; cdr3_aa: ASSQEIPQGGQPQH
cdr3_length: 13; v_call: TRBV4-2; j_call: TRBJ2-6; d_call: .; cdr3_aa: ASSPSGSGANVLT
cdr3_length: 11; v_call: TRBV5-4; j_call: TRBJ2-3; d_call: TRBD2; cdr3_aa: ASSPLTSGPQY
cdr3_length: 14; v_call: TRBV12-5; j_call: TRBJ1-2; d_call: .; cdr3_aa: ASGFTSDGLIYGYT
cdr3_length: 11; v_call: TRBV6-2/TRBV6-3; j_call: TRBJ2-2; d_call: TRBD2; cdr3_aa: ASSPGTSGELF
cdr3_length: 12; v_call: TRBV18; j_call: TRBJ2-1; d_call: TRBD1; cdr3_aa: ASSPDRGGGEQF
cdr3_length: 11; v_call: TRBV25-1; j_call: TRBJ2-3; d_call: TRBD2; cdr3_aa: ASSVGGADTQY
cdr3_length: 13; v_call: TRBV2; j_call: TRBJ2-2; d_call: TRBD1; cdr3_aa: ASGGTGFGTGELF
cdr3_length: 16; v_call: TRBV19; j_call: TRBJ1-5; d_call: .; cdr3_aa: ASQSGSMGDLRNQPQH
cdr3_length: 12; v_call: TRBV29-1; j_call: TRBJ1-4; d_call: .; cdr3_aa: SVDLGAQAEKLF